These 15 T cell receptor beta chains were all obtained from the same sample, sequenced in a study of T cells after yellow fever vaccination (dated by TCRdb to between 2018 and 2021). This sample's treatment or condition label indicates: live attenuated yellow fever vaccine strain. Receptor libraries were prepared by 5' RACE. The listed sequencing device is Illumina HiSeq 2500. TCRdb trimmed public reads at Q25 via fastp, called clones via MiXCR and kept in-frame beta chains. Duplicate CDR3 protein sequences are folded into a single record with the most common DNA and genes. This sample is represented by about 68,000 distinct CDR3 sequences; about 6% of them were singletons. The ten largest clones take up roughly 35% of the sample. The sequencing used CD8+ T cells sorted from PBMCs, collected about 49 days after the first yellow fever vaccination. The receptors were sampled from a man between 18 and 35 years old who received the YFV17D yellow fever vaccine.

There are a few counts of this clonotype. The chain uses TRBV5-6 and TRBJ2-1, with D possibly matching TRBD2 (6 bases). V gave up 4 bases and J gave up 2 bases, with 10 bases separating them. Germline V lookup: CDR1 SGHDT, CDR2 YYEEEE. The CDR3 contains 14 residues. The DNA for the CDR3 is TGTGCCAGCAGCGGAGGGATAGCCTACAATGAGCAGTTCTTC. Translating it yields CASSGGIAYNEQFF.

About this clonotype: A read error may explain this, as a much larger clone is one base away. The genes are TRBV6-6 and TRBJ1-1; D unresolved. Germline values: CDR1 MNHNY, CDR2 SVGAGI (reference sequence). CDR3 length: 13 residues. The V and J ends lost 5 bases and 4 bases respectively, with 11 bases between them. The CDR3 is CASSRSAGTEAFF. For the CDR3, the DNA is TGTGCCAGCAGTCGGTCTGCGGGCACTGAAGCTTTCTTT.

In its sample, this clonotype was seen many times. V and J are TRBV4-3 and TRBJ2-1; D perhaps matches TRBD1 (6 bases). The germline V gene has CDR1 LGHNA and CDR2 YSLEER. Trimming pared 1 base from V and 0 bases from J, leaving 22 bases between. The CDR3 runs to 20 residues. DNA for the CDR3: TGCGCCAGCAGCCAAGGCACCGGGACAAGAAACCCGGCCTCCTACAATGAGCAGTTCTTC. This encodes CASSQGTGTRNPASYNEQFF.

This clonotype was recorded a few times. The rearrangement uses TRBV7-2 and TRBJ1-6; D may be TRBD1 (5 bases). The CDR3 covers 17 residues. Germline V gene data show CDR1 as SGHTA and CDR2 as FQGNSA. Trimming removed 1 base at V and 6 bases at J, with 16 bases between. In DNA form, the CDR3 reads TGTGCCAGCAGCTTAGTGGATGGGGGTGGGAGTAATTCACCCCTCCACTTT. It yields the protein CASSLVDGGGSNSPLHF. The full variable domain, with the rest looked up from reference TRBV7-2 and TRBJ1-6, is GAGVSQSPSNKVTEKGKDVELRCDPISGHTALYWYRQSLGQGLEFLIYFQGNSAPDKSGLPSDRFSAERTGGSVSTLTIQRTQQEDSAVYLCASSLVDGGGSNSPLHFGNGTRLTVT.

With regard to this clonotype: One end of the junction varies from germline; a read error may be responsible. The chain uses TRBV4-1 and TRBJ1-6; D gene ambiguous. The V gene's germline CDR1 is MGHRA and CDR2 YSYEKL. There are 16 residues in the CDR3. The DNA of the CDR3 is TGCGCCAGCAGACAAGAACACAGCTCCTATAATTCACCCCTCCACTTT. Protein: CASRQEHSSYNSPLHF.

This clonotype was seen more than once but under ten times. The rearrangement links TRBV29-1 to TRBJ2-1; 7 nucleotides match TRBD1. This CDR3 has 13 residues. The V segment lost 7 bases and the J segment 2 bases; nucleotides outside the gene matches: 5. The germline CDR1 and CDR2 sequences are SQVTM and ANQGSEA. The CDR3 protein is CSATGVTYNEQFF. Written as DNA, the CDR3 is TGCAGCGCCACAGGGGTTACCTACAATGAGCAGTTCTTC.

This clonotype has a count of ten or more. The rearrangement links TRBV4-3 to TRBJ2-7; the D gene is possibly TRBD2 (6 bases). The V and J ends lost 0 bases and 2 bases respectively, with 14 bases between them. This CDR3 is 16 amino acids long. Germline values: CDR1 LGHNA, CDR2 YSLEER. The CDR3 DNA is TGCGCCAGCAGCCAAGATTGTCTCGGGGGACCCTACGAGCAGTACGTC. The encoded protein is CASSQDCLGGPYEQYV.

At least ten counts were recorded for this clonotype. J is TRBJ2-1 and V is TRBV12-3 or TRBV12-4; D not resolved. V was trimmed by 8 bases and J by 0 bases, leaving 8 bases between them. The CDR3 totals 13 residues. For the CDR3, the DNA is TGTGCCAGCGCGAGCTTCTCCTACAATGAGCAGTTCTTC. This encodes CASASFSYNEQFF.

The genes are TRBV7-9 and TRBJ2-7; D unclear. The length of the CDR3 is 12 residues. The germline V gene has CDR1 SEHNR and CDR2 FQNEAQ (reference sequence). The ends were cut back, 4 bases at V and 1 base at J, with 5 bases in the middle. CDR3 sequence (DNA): TGTGCCAGCAGCTCGACATCCTACGAGCAGTACGTC. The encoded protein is CASSSTSYEQYV.

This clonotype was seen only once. The CDR3 DNA reads TGTGCCAGGGGCCCCCGGCGGCTCTTCGGGGGCCGTGGCTACACCTTC. Amino acids: CARGPRRLFGGRGYTF. V usage is TRBV5-7 and J usage is TRBJ1-2; a possible D gene is TRBD1 (6 bases). TRBV5-7 is an open reading frame whose function is uncertain. CDR3 length equals 16 residues. The V end lost 8 bases, the J end lost 7 bases, and 27 bases lay between the germline ends.

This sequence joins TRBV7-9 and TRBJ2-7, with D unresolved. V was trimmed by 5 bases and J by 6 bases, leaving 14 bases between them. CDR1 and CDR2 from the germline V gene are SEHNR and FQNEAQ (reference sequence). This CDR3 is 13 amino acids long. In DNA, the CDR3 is TGTGCCAGCAGCCCAGGTTCTGGGCCCGAGCAGTACTTC. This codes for CASSPGSGPEQYF.

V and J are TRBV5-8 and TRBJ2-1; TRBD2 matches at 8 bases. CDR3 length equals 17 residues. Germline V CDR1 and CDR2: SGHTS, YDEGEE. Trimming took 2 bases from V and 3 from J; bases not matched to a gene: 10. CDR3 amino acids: CASSFGGGPSFYNEQFF. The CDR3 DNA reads TGTGCCAGCAGCTTTGGCGGGGGGCCTTCCTTCTACAATGAGCAGTTCTTC. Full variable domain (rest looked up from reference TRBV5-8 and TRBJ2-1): EAGVTQSPTHLIKTRGQQATLRCSPISGHTSVYWYQQALGLGLQFLLWYDEGEERNRGNFPPRFSGRQFPNYSSELNVNALELEDSALYLCASSFGGGPSFYNEQFFGPGTRLTVL.

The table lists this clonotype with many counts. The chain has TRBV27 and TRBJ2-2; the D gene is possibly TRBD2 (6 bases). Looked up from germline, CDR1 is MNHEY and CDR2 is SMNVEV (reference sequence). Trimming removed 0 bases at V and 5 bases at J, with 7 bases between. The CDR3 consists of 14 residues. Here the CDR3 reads CASSLSEGTGELFF. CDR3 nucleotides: TGTGCCAGCAGTTTATCGGAGGGAACCGGGGAGCTGTTTTTT.

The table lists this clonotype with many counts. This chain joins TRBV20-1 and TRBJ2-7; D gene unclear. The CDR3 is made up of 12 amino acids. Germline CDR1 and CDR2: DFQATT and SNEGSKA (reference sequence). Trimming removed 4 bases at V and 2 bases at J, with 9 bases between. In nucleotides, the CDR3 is TGCAGTGCTACGAAGGATACCTACGAGCAGTACTTC. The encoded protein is CSATKDTYEQYF.

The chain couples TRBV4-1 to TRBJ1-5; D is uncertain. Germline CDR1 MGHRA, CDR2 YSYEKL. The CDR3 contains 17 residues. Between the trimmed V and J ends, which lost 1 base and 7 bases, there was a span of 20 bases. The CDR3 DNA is TGCGCCAGCAGCCAAGGATGGGGTGAGAGGGTAGACCAGCCCCAGCATTTT. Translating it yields CASSQGWGERVDQPQHF.